This TCR beta chain was profiled in a study of OX40 agonist ivuxolimab in advanced cancers. In terms of the full investigation: The costimulatory receptor OX40 (CD134) was targeted by ivuxolimab, a fully human IgG2 agonistic monoclonal antibody. Prior anti-PD-1, anti-PD-L1 or anti-CTLA-4 therapy was permitted, and approximately 41% of dose-escalation patients had received checkpoint inhibitors. Partial responses occurred in three dose-escalation patients: two with cutaneous melanoma and one with hepatocellular carcinoma. Among the 50 to 55 dose-escalation patients, about 20 had hepatocellular carcinoma, about 15 melanoma, 9 renal cell carcinoma and 9 head and neck cancer. The monotherapy dose-escalation portion (N of about 49 patients) of the phase I ivuxolimab trial is reported in the paper. In the dose-escalation cohort, roughly 80% of patients were male, and the mean age was about 55 years, with a range of roughly 20 to 80. Intravenous ivuxolimab was administered to patients every 2 weeks at six dose levels: 0.01, 0.1, 0.3, 1.5, 3 and 10 mg/kg. The point of sequencing TCRbeta in the periphery was to test whether ivuxolimab changed TCR sequence diversity and drove clonal T-cell expansion.

Genomic DNA was isolated from the sorted cells so that the TCRbeta CDR3 region could be sequenced. The immunoSEQ Assay was used to sequence the TCRbeta CDR3 regions. In its TCRdb copy, this immuneACCESS table keeps in-frame sequences only and misses some clones. Where compared with another copy, unresolved V genes explain less than half of these, and the others have no known cause. This sample has approximately 90,000 clones in its table, and 87% of those were observed once. The ten largest clones represent approximately 1.5% of the sample. On this clone itself: Its antigen remains undetermined. There are no base qualities to consult, and no much larger clone falls within one base.

In the germline V gene, CDR1 corresponds to KGHSH and CDR2 to LQKENI. After removal of 1 base from V and 4 bases from J, the junction retains 3 bases not matched to a gene. The CDR3 has 16 amino acids, counting the end cysteine and phenylalanine. The retained sequence is limited to the CDR3, 48 bases, with the frame set at the first base. Patients with autoimmune disease history or receiving systemic immunosuppression were excluded from the trial. Peripheral blood for TCR sequencing was collected from all dose cohorts at baseline, on cycle 4 day 1, and on cycle 7 day 1. Samples came from an open-label, multicenter, first-in-human phase I dose-escalation trial of ivuxolimab. Adults with locally advanced or metastatic melanoma, renal cell carcinoma, hepatocellular carcinoma or head and neck squamous cell carcinoma were enrolled in the trial. CD4+ and CD8+ T cells were sorted separately from peripheral blood before TCR sequencing.

Overall study outcomes, separate from this receptor: Low levels of normalized T-cell clonal expansion were also shown by some nonresponding patients. Antigen specificity was not determined for the clonally expanded peripheral T cells. Partial responders in the 0.1-3.0 mg/kg groups had among the lowest normalized peripheral clonal expansion, especially among CD8+ T cells. Clonal expansion of both CD4+ and CD8+ blood T cells was observed from baseline to week 6 at doses 0.1 to 3.0 mg/kg. On average, CD8+ T cells showed more expanded clones than CD4+ T cells after ivuxolimab.

The V gene is TRBV18 and the J gene is TRBJ2-2; 10 bases in the middle match TRBD1. The receptor comes from an adult with an advanced solid tumor such as melanoma, head and neck, liver or kidney cancer. The specimen was CD4+ or CD8+ T cells sorted from blood, collected in a trial of the OX40 agonist ivuxolimab. The CDR3 has the sequence CASSPLRTGGTGELFF. The nucleotide sequence is given as TGTGCCAGCTCACCACTTAGGACAGGGGGCACCGGGGAGCTGTTTTTT.